This TCR beta chain derives from a study of OX40 agonist ivuxolimab in advanced cancers. Study information: Participants averaged 60 years of age (range roughly 23 to 80) and were 82.7% male.

Worth noting for this clone: Its antigen is currently unknown.

The method was immunoSEQ multiplex PCR; TCRdb's version includes in-frame clones alone and lacks a portion of them. The sample yields 50,000 to 70,000 clones, approximately 87% seen once. Overall study findings and caveats: Antigen specificity remained undetermined for the expanded peripheral T cells.

The receptor was derived from an adult with an advanced solid tumor such as melanoma, head and neck, liver or kidney cancer. Here the sequenced sample was CD4+ or CD8+ T cells sorted from blood, taken in a trial of the OX40 agonist ivuxolimab.

The CDR3 loop is CSVRGGSGNSPLHF. The CDR3 DNA reads TGCAGCGTCCGTGGGGGGTCGGGGAATTCACCCCTCCACTTT. J is TRBJ1-6 and V is TRBV29-1; perhaps TRBD1 as D (5 bases). Trimming removed 6 bases from V and 7 bases from J, with 16 bases in between. The CDR3 runs to 14 residues. CDR1 is SQVTM and CDR2 is ANQGSEA in the germline V gene.